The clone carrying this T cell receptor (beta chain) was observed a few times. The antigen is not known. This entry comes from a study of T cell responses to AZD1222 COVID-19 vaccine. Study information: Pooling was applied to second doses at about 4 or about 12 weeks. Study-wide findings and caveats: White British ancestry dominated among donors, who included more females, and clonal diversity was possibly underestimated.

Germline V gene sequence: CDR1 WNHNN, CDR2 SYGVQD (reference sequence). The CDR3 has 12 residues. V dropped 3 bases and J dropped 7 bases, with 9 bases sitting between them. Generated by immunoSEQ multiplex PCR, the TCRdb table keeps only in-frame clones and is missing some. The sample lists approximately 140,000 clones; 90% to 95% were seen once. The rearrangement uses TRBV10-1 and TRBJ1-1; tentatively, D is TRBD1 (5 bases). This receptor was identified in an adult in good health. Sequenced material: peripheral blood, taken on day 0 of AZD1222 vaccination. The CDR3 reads CASSESGDEAFF. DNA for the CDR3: TGCGCCAGCAGTGAATCGGGGGATGAAGCTTTCTTT.